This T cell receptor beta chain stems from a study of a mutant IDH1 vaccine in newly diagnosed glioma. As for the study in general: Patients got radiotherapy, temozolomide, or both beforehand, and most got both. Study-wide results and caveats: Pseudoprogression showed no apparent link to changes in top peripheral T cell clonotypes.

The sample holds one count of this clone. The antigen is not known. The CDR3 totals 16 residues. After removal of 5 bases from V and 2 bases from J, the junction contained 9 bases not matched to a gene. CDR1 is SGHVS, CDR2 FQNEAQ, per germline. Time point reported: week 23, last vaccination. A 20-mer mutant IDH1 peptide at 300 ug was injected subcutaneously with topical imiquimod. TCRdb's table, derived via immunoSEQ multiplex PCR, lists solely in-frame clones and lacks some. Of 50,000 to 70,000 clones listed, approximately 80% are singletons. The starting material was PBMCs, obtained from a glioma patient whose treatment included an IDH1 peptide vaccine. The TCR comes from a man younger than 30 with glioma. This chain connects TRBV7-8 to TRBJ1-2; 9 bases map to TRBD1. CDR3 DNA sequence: TGTGCCAGCAGCCCTCATGCCGGGACAGGGAACTATGGCTACACCTTC. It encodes CASSPHAGTGNYGYTF.